The clone carrying this T cell receptor (beta chain) showed up many times. The antigen is undetermined. A sample-barcoded 5' primer and a J-beta primer mix were used in a second PCR of about 6 to 12 cycles. TCRdb processed the 5' RACE reads anew with MiXCR; each CDR3 protein has one entry. Found here are about 650,000 distinct CDR3 sequences, about a third of them singletons; the top ten hold 15% to 17%. Trimming at V came to 4 bases and at J to 7 bases, leaving 15 bases not matched to a gene. CDR1 MNHEY and CDR2 SVGEGT come from the germline V gene. The CDR3 covers 17 residues. This sample is part of a study of blood T cells in healthy people across ages. Overall study results and limits: The study found TCR beta diversity correlated strongly with naive T cell percentage.

V is TRBV6-2 or TRBV6-3 and J is TRBJ2-1, with 8 bases fitting TRBD2. The clonotype originates from a woman at least 80 years old in good health. Sequenced sample: blood. CDR3 bases: TGTGCCAGCAGTTCCTCCCCGGGGGGGATATATCCTAATGAGCAGTTCTTC. This sequence encodes CASSSSPGGIYPNEQFF.